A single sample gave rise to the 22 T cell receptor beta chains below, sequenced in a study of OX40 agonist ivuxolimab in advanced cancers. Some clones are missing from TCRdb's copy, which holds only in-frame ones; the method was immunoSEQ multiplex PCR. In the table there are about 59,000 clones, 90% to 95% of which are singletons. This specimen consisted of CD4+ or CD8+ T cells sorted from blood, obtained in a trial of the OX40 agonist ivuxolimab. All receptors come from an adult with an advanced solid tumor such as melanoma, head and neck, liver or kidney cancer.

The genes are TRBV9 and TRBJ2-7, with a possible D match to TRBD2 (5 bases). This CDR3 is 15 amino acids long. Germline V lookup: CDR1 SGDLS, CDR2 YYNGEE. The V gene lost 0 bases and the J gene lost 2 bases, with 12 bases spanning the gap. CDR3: CASSVAGSAAYEQYF. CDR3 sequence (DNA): TGTGCCAGCAGCGTAGCTGGGAGTGCGGCCTACGAGCAGTACTTC.

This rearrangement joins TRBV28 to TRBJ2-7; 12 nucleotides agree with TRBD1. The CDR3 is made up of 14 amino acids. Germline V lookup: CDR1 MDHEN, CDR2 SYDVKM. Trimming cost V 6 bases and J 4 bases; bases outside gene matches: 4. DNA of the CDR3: TGTGCCAGCAGGTGGGACAGGGGGCCATACGAGCAGTACTTC. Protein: CASRWDRGPYEQYF.

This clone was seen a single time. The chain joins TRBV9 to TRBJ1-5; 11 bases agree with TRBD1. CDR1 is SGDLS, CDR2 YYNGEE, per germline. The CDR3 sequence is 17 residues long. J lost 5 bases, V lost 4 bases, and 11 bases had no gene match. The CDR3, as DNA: TGTGCCAGCAGCCTAGGGACAGGGGGAGACGATTATCAGCCCCAGCATTTT. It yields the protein CASSLGTGGDDYQPQHF. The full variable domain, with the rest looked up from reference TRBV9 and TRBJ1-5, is DSGVTQTPKHLITATGQRVTLRCSPRSGDLSVYWYQQSLDQGLQFLIQYYNGEERAKGNILERFSAQQFPDLHSELNLSSLELGDSALYFCASSLGTGGDDYQPQHFGDGTRLSIL.

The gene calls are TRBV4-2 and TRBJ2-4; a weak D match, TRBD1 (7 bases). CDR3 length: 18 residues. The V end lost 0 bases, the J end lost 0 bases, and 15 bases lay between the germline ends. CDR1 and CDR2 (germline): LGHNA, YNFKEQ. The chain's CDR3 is CASSQDPNRGLAKNIQYF. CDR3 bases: TGTGCCAGCAGCCAAGATCCCAACAGGGGACTAGCCAAAAACATTCAGTACTTC.

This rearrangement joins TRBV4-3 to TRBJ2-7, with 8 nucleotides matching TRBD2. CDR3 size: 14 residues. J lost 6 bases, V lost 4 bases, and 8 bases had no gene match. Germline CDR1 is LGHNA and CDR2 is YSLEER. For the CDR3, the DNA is TGCGCCAGCAGCCCCACAACGGGAGGGCCCGAGCAGTACTTC. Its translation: CASSPTTGGPEQYF.

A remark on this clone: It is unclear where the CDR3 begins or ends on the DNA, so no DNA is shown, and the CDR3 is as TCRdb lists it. The chain's CDR3 is CASSFLWTSNTGELFF. The chain joins TRBV5-6 to TRBJ2-2; TRBD2, the D gene given by the table, was not confirmed from the DNA. Germline V lookup: CDR1 SGHDT, CDR2 YYEEEE. The CDR3 adds up to 16 amino acids, both ends counted.

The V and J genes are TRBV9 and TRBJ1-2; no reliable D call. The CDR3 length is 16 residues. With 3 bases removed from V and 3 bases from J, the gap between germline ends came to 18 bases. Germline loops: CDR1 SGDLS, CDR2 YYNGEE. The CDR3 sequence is CASSATRGPIDYGYTF. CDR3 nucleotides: TGTGCCAGCAGCGCGACCAGAGGGCCCATCGACTATGGCTACACCTTC.

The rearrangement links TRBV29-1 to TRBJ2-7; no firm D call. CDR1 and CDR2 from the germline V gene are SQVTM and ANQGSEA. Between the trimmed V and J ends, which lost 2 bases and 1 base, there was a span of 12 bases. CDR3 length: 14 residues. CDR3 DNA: TGCAGCGTTGAAAGTCCGGCTGTTTCCTACGAGCAGTACTTC. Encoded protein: CSVESPAVSYEQYF.

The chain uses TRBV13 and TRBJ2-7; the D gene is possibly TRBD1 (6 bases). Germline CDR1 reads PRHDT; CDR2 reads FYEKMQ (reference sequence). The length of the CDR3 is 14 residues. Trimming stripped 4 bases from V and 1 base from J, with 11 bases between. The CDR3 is CASSSPGQSYEQYF. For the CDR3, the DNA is TGTGCCAGCAGCTCTCCGGGACAATCCTACGAGCAGTACTTC.

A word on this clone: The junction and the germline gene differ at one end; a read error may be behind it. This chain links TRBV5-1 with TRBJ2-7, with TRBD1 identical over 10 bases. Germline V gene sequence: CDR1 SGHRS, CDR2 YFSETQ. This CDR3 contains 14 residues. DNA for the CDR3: TGCGCCAGCAGCTTGTCGTGGGACAGGGGCTATCATGGCTTC. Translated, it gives CASSLSWDRGYHGF.

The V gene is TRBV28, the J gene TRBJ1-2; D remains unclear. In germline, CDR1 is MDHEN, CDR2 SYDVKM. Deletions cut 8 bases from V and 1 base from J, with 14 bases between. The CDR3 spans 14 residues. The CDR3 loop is CASGQRGYNYGYTF. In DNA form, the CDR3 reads TGTGCCAGCGGCCAAAGAGGGTATAACTATGGCTACACCTTC.

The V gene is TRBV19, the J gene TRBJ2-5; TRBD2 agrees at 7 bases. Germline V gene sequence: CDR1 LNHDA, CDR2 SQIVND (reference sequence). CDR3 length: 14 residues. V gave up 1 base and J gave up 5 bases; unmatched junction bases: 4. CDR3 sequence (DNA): TGTGCCAGTAGTATAGTGCGGGGAGGGGAGACCCAGTACTTC. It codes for CASSIVRGGETQYF.

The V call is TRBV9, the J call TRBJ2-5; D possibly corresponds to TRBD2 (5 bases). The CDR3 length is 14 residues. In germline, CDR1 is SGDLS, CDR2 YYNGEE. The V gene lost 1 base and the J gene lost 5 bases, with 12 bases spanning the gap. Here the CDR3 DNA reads TGTGCCAGCAGCGTATACGGCGGGTTGGAGACCCAGTACTTC. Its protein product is CASSVYGGLETQYF.

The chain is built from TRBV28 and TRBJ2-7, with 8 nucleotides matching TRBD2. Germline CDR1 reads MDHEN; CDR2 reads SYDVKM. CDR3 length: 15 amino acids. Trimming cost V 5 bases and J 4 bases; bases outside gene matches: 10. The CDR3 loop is CASSVKAGAEYEQYF. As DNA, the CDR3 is TGTGCCAGCAGTGTCAAAGCGGGAGCGGAGTACGAGCAGTACTTC. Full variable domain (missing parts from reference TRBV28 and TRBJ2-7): DVKVTQSSRYLVKRTGEKVFLECVQDMDHENMFWYRQDPGLGLRLIYFSYDVKMKEKGDIPEGYSVSREKKERFSLILESASTNQTSMYLCASSVKAGAEYEQYFGPGTRLTVT.

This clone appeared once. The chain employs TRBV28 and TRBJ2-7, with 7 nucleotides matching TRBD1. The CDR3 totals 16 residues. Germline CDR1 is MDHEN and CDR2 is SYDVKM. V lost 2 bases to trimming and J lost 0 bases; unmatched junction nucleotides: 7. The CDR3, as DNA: TGTGCCAGCAGTTTACCTCCGGGACAGAGCTCCTACGAGCAGTACTTC. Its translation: CASSLPPGQSSYEQYF.

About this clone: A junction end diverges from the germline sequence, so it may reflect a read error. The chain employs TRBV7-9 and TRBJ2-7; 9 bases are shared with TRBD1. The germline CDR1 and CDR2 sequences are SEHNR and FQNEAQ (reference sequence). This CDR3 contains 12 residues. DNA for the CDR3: TGTGCCAGCAGCTTAGCTCAGGGACAGGGTGACTTC. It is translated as CASSLAQGQGDF.

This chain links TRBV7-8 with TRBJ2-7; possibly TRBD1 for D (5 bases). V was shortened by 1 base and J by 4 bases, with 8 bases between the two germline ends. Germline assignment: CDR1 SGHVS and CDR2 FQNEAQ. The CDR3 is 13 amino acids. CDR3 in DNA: TGTGCCAGCAGCTTAGTGGGGCTATACGAGCAGTACTTC. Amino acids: CASSLVGLYEQYF. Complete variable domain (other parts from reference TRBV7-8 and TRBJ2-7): GAGVSQSPRYKVAKRGQDVALRCDPISGHVSLFWYQQALGQGPEFLTYFQNEAQLDKSGLPSDRFFAERPEGSVSTLKIQRTQQEDSAVYLCASSLVGLYEQYFGPGTRLTVT.

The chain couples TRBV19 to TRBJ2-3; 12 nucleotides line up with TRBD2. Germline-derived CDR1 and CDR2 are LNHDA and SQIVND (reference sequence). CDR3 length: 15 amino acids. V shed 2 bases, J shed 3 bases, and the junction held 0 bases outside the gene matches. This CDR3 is CASSILAGGTDTQYF. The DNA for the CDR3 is TGTGCCAGTAGTATACTAGCGGGAGGGACAGATACGCAGTATTTT.

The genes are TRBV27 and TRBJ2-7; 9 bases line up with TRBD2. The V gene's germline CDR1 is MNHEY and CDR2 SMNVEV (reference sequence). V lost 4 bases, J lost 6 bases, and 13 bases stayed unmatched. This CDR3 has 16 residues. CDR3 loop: CASSSPPSGISGEQYF. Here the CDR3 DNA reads TGTGCCAGCAGTTCCCCCCCTAGCGGGATATCGGGCGAGCAGTACTTC.

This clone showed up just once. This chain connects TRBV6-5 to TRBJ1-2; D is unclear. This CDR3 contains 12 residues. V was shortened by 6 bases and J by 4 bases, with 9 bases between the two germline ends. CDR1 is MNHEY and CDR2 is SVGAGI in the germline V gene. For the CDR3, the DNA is TGTGCCAGCAGCGACGGACCCTATGGCTACACCTTC. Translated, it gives CASSDGPYGYTF.

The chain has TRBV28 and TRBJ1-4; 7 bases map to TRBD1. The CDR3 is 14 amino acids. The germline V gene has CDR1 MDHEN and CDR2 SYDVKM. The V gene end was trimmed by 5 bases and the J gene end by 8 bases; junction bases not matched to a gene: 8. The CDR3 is CASSTNRGWEKLFF. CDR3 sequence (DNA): TGTGCCAGCAGTACCAACAGGGGTTGGGAAAAACTGTTTTTT.

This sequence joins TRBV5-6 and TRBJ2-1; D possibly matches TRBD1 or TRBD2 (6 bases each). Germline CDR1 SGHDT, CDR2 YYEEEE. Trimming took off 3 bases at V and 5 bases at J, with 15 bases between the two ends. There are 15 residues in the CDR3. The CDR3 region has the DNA TGTGCCAGCAGCTGGTCCGGGGGCGGGGACAATGAGCAGTTCTTC. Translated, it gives CASSWSGGGDNEQFF.